This TCR beta chain is from a study of T cells in Graves' hyperthyroidism and ophthalmopathy (dated by TCRdb to between 2019 and 2020). Notes on the research overall: Peripheral blood samples were taken at the time of initial diagnosis, prior to any treatment. To identify TCR V-J signatures that set the groups apart, the researchers used a discovery cohort of more than 95 patients, made up of about 44 with Graves' ophthalmopathy and about 55 with stable Graves' hyperthyroidism. An independent validation cohort of about 19 hyperthyroidism patients and approximately 17 patients who later progressed to ophthalmopathy tested prospective prediction of ophthalmopathy. For training and testing, the 110 or so patients in the discovery cohort were randomly divided in a 7:3 ratio. In several Graves' hyperthyroidism patients, the study also compared T-cell repertoires from thyroid tissue with T-cell repertoires from blood. After blood sampling, hyperthyroidism patients were treated with methimazole at a starting dose of 30 mg daily, and ophthalmopathy patients were treated with high-dose intravenous methylprednisolone. The paper describes TCR Vbeta CDR3 sequencing of 135 peripheral blood samples, made up of fewer than 50 ophthalmopathy patients, around 78 hyperthyroidism patients and around 17 progressor patients.

Graves' hyperthyroidism was defined as stable when no progression to ophthalmopathy occurred over 18 months of follow-up. Hyperthyroidism patients were newly diagnosed, had a disease duration of under 2 months, and were aged 18 to 65 years. The study excluded patients with uncontrolled infections, other autoimmune diseases, pregnancy or lactation. Clinical symptoms, serum thyroxine and TRAb, thyroid ultrasound, and orbital computed tomography formed the basis for the diagnoses. PBMCs were separated from roughly 10 ml of fresh peripheral blood using Ficoll-Paque density gradient centrifugation. Total RNA was extracted with Trizol reagent, and quality was checked on an Agilent 2100 Bioanalyzer. Via the germline V gene (reference sequence), CDR1 is DFQATT and CDR2 SNEGSKA. V sheds 2 bases and J sheds 3 bases, leaving 7 bases between their ends. The CDR3 spans 12 residues, from the cysteine through the phenylalanine. The CDR3 DNA has 36 bases and is translated from base 1.

A note on this clonotype: The specificity of this receptor is unknown. No base quality information exists; no much larger clone differs at one position.

Amplification of TCR beta CDR3 regions was carried out from RNA transcripts. The TCR CDR3 was subjected to a first round of RT-PCR using the HTBI primer set and the Qiagen OneStep RT-PCR kit. A second multiplex PCR round built the libraries, followed by size selection and purification. The libraries were sequenced on an Illumina HiSeq2000 using paired-end 100 bp reads. The source study handled its data this way. SOAPnuke was used to process the raw data, removing reads that contained adapters or uncalled bases, had a mean Phred below 15, or lacked an exact match to the constant primer or identifier. COPE v1.2.5 was used to merge high-quality paired reads, and clonotypes were defined as unique nucleotide sequences. Clonotypes were aligned to IMGT TRBV, TRBD and TRBJ reference segments using MiTCR v1.1. The analysis included only V-J combinations with a frequency above 0.0001, which together covered 99% to 99.2% of the repertoires. The TCS score was defined as the ratio of F50 (clonal expansion) to E x V (chaos), calculated using BLOSUM62-based TCRdist between CDR3 peptides within each V-J. Welch's t-statistics and random forest reduced approximately 520 V-J features to 13, which were used in a naive Bayes classifier (R e1071). Using fastp at Q25 and MiXCR, TCRdb reprocessed the public reads and kept productive beta chains. Here each entry gathers all rows of one CDR3 protein and keeps the most common genes and DNA. TCRdb, not the original authors, processed these V and J calls. This sample gives around 190,000 distinct CDR3 sequences in total; about 15% of them show up just once. The ten largest clonotypes hold about 56% of the sample.

Findings and caveats that apply to the study as a whole: A 13 V-J signature model separated ophthalmopathy from stable hyperthyroidism, with about 90% sensitivity and about 81% specificity in cross-validation and 80%/75% in testing. Sample size was not statistically predetermined, and blinding of investigators to group allocation was not performed. In validation, progression to ophthalmopathy was predicted by the model with more than 65% sensitivity and approximately 78% specificity, a median of roughly six months before onset. Most expanded thyroid clonotypes (frequency above 0.001) were also detected in blood, a finding suggesting that blood repertoires may reflect thyroid immune responses.

The sample taken for sequencing was blood. The source is a woman aged 50 to 60 with Graves' hyperthyroidism. The chain was built from TRBV20-1 and TRBJ1-2; the D gene is unclear. The CDR3 region: CSARRADYGYTF. The sequenced DNA is TGCAGTGCTAGAAGGGCAGACTATGGCTACACCTTC.